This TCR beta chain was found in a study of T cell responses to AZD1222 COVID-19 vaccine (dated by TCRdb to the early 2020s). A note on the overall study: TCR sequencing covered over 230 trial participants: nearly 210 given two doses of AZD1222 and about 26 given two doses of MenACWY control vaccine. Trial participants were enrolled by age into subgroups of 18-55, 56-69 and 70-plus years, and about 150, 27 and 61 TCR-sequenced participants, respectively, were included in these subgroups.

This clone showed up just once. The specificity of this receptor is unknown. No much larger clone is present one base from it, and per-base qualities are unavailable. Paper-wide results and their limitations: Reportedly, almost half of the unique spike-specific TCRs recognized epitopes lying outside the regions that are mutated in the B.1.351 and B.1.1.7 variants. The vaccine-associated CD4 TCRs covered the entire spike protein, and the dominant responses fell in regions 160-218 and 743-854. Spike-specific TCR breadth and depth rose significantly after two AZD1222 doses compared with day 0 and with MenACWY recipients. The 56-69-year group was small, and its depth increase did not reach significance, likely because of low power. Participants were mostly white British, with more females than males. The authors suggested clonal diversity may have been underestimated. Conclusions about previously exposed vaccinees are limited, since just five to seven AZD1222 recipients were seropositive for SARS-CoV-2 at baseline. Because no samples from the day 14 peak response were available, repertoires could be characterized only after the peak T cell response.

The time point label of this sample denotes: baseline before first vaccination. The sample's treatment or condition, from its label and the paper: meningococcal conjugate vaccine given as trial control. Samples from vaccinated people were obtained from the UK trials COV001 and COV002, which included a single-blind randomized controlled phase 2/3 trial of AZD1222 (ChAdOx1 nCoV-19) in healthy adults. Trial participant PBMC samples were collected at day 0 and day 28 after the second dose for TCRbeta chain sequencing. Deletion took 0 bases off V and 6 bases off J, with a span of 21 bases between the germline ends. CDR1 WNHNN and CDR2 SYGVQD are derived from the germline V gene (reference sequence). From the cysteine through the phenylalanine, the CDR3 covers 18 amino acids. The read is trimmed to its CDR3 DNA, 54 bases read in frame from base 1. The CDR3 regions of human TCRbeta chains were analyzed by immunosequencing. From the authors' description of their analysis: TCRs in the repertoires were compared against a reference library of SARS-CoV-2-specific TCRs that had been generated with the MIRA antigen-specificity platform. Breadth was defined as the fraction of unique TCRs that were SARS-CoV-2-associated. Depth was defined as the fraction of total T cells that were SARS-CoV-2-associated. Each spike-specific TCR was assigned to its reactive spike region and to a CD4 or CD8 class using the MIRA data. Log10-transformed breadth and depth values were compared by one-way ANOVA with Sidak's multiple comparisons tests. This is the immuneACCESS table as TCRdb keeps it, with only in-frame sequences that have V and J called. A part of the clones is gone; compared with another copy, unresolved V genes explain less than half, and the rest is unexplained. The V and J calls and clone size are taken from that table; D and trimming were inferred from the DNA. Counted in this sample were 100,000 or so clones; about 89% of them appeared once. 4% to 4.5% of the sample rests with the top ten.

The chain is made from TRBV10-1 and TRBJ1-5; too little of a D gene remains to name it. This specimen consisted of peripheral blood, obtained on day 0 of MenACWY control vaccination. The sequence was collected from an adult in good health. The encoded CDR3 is CASSESRRRGQSGQPQHF. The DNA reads TGCGCCAGCAGTGAGTCCCGCCGCAGAGGCCAAAGTGGTCAGCCCCAGCATTTT.